What follows is one T cell receptor (beta chain) and its context. Its antigen target is currently unknown. Base qualities are not provided; no much larger clone lies one nucleotide away. CDR1 and CDR2, per the germline V gene, are SNHLY and FYNNEI. Here V drops 7 bases and J drops 9 bases, and the junction holds 17 bases not matched to any gene. The CDR3 has 16 amino acids, counting the end cysteine and phenylalanine. Only the CDR3 DNA stays, 48 bases, in frame from base 1. These data belong to a study of cytomegalovirus exposure and HLA in healthy donors (dated by TCRdb to 2016 to 2017). Turning to the overall study: In an earlier analysis of under 600 of the donors, 250 to 350 Gb of sequence data and approximately 100 million unique TCR beta sequences from roughly 190 million T cells were reported. Roughly 300 gigabases of sequencing data and tens of millions of unique TCR sequences were included in an early release covering about 600 HLA-typed donors. Among the approximately 400 genotyped donors, approximately 77% belonged to the genetic ancestry cluster associated with self-reported Caucasian donors. The study was designed to test whether signatures of past pathogen exposure could be identified by cataloging public T cell receptors. Using immunosequencing, the study profiled T cell repertoires from about 610 subjects and related those repertoires to cytomegalovirus serostatus. A separate validation cohort of some 130 different subjects was used in addition to the roughly 700-subject first cohort. The study combined high-throughput TCR immunosequencing, statistical association of individual TCRs with disease status, and machine learning to predict cytomegalovirus infection status. In a later analysis, previously published TCR beta repertoires from 550 to 700 donors were re-analyzed and high-resolution HLA genotyping was added so that TCR occurrence patterns could be studied. The later analysis used no new phenotypic data to find candidate immune exposures, relying instead on TCR beta sequences and their occurrence across donors. To decide whether each TCR beta V gene segment behaved as functional or pseudogenic, an earlier analysis of some 580 of the donors relied on high-throughput TCR beta sequencing. Donor age, sex, ethnicity and CMV serostatus were compiled together with the repertoire data. A later genetic analysis took genome-wide SNP genotypes for about 65% of the roughly 670 donors and used that subset as a discovery cohort. All discovery cohort repertoires had been generated on a single sequencing platform. Both class I and class II loci were covered by HLA typing, at four-digit resolution. Typing coverage differed by locus: A, B, C, DRB1 and DQB1 were typed in roughly 620-630 donors, DQA1 in about 560, DPA1 in roughly 590, and DPB1 in 400 to 480. Four to six DR-DQ haplotypes were handled as single units for association and clustering, since linkage in the cohort was strong. On average, around 200,000 unique TCR beta nucleotide sequences were sequenced per donor among a few hundred genotyped donors of the cohort, with roughly 18% of those sequences being non-productive. Paper-wide results and their limitations: Because counts were too low, about 15 rarely observed V segments, including chromosome 9 orphons, were left out of the earlier analysis of 500 to 650 of the donors. When HLA alleles, especially DR and DQ, strongly co-occurred, TCR associations were difficult to assign to individual alleles. Because some donors lacked HLA typing at each locus, the association tests relied only on the typed subset. Roughly uniform sequencing depth across donors was assumed in presence/absence analyses, although this assumption may not hold. Immune exposure information for the cohort was limited to CMV serostatus. The authors suggested that the approach could potentially be generalized to other disease states and immunological phenotypes. In an earlier analysis of around 600 of the donors, most TCR beta V segments appeared in productive rearrangements about 87% or about 30% of the time, broadly matching IMGT annotations. V-gene and J-gene trimming of TCR beta chains was associated with a missense DCLRE1C variant in a later genetic analysis, and the association was replicated in an independent cohort. Across donors, most TCR sequences were observed very rarely, whereas some public TCRs were present in many individuals. Some IMGT-functional V segments, including TRBV6-2 and TRBV6-3, could not be distinguished by the 87-base-pair reads and were therefore excluded. A few of the identified cytomegalovirus-associated TCR beta chains were confirmed in vitro to be specific for cytomegalovirus antigens. At a false discovery rate of 0.05, a later analysis linked around 15,000 TCR beta sequences to specific HLA alleles. In a later analysis, the rate of TCR association differed among HLA loci, with DRB1 alleles having the most associated TCRs and HLA-C alleles having the fewest. In this cohort, only TCR beta chains were sequenced, and detectable features were limited by the absence of alpha or paired-chain data. In the study, 150 to 200 TCR beta chains were listed as associated with cytomegalovirus. In a later genetic analysis, fewer N-insertions in productive TCRs were reported among donors in an Asian-associated ancestry cluster than the approximately 670-donor mean. Linkage disequilibrium might explain the correlated functional status among segregating V segments, but an unknown experimental factor could not be excluded. A cluster of highly shared sequence variants was judged likely to be a technical artifact of the sequencing pipeline. According to a later analysis, most CMV-associated TCR beta chains appeared to be HLA-restricted, and the HLA associations seemed to be driven largely by CMV exposure. The classifier was reported to diagnose cytomegalovirus status with high specificity and sensitivity in both the original and validation cohorts. A later analysis reported that several top co-occurrence clusters appeared linked to parvovirus B19, influenza, CMV and Epstein-Barr virus. In a later analysis, HLA-associated TCR beta chains showed more clonal expansion and lower generation probabilities than non-associated chains that were equally common. A further reported finding was that TCR beta sequences accurately predicted the HLA-A and HLA-B alleles for most subjects in the first cohort.

Library construction relied on the immunoSEQ multiplex PCR assay. The multiplex PCR relied on a mix of 60 forward primers for TCR Vbeta segments and 13 reverse primers for TCR Jbeta segments. The CDR3 region of rearranged TCR beta genes was amplified from genomic DNA with a multiplex PCR assay. The Illumina HiSeq System was used to sequence the amplified TCR beta libraries as 87-base-pair reads. The original methods were these. In a later analysis, around 80 million unique TCR beta chains were counted across the 690 or so repertoires, and roughly 11 million of these chains were shared by at least two donors. A nearest-neighbor algorithm error-corrected the raw reads and collapsed the reads into unique sequences, merging closely related sequences to remove PCR and sequencing errors. Alignment of CDR3 sequences to IMGT reference sequences was used to assign V, D and J gene segments. For a sequence to be retained, a match of at least six nucleotides to both a V gene segment and a J gene segment was required. A rearrangement counted as productive if the CDR3 had no stop codons and remained in frame with V and J, and every other rearrangement counted as non-productive. Following IMGT convention, CDR3 was defined as the stretch from the second conserved V-encoded cysteine up to the conserved J-encoded phenylalanine. Sequences without an unambiguous match to a single V gene segment were excluded from the earlier analysis of 450 to 650 of the donors. An earlier analysis of several hundred of the donors classified V segments as functional when productive rearrangements were above 56.7% and as segregating when the standard deviation between donors was above 5%. A statistical classification framework was built for diagnosing cytomegalovirus status from the catalog of TCR beta chain sequences. In a later analysis, V and J genes were assigned by comparing TCR nucleotide sequences against IMGT/GENE-DB human TR gene sequences. The TCRdist pipeline was used in a later analysis to assign CDR3 sequences and most-parsimonious VDJ recombination scenarios. A later analysis defined each TCR beta chain by its CDR3 amino acid sequence plus V-gene family, and excluded reads lacking a unique V-gene family. A later analysis removed several hundred highly shared, low-generation-probability nucleotide sequences to deal with suspected cross-contamination and a sequencing artifact. A later analysis calculated a clonal expansion index for each public chain from normalized within-repertoire ranks of inferred template counts. In a later analysis, generation probabilities were computed using a VDJ recombination model fitted to out-of-frame rearrangements, and the results were checked against IGoR. A later analysis scored TCR-TCR, TCR-HLA and TCR-CMV co-occurrence with hypergeometric tests, applying a repertoire-size bias correction to TCR pairs. False discovery rates were estimated in a later analysis by permuting HLA or CMV assignments 20 times. A later analysis grouped co-occurring TCRs with DBSCAN, adding TCRdist sequence similarity when clustering within HLA-allele-positive subsets. For co-occurrence clustering, repertoires with fewer than 30,000 or more than 120,000 public chains were excluded, along with four or five repertoires with anomalous nucleotide sharing. The table was pulled from immuneACCESS by TCRdb, which kept in-frame rearrangements only. Such tables lose some clones; where checked, under half of the loss comes from unresolved V genes, and the rest has no known cause. V, J and clone size are taken as reported in that table, and D and trimming were inferred from the DNA itself. Present in this sample are 150,000 to 200,000 clones, 65% to 85% of which were seen just once. The leading ten clones occupy under 7% of the sample.

In total, 630 or so healthy bone marrow donors made up the cohort. At the time of sampling, every cohort member was nominally healthy, though immune exposures that went unrecorded were likely present. The donor was CMV seropositive and was included in the group of 250 to 350 seropositive cohort members. Each donor provided a peripheral blood sample, and peripheral blood mononuclear cells were used for TCR beta sequencing. The Qiagen DNeasy Blood Extraction Kit was used to extract genomic DNA from the blood cell samples. Recombination connected TRBV2 to TRBJ2-1; TRBD1 lines up with 8 middle nucleotides. Specimen: PBMCs. The sequence derives from a woman aged 25 to 39 in good health and CMV-seropositive. The CDR3 reads CASIYGQGRIGLEQFF. The nucleotide sequence is given as TGTGCCAGCATTTACGGACAGGGTCGAATTGGACTTGAGCAGTTCTTC.